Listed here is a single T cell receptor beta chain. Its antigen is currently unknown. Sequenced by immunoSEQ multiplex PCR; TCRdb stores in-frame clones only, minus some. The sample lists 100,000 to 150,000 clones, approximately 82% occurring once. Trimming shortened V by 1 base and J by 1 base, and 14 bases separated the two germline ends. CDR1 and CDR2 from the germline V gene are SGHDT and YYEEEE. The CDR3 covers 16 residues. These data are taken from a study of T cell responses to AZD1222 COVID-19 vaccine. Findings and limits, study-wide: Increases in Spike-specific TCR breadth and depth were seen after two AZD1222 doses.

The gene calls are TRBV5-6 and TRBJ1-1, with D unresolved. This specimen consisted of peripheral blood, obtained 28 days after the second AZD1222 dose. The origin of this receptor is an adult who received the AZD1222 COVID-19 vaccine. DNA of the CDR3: TGTGCCAGCAGCTTGATAAGGGTTGGGTCGAACACTGAAGCTTTCTTT. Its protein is CASSLIRVGSNTEAFF.